This T cell receptor (beta chain) appears in the sequencing data of a study of T cells in Graves' hyperthyroidism and ophthalmopathy. Researchers amplified the TCR beta CDR3 regions from RNA transcripts. First-round RT-PCR of the TCR CDR3 relied on the HTBI primer set. One entry per CDR3 protein, called by TCRdb with MiXCR from the multiplex PCR reads. The table includes approximately 400,000 distinct CDR3 sequences, approximately 14% detected once. Diagnoses used clinical symptoms, serum thyroxine and TRAb, thyroid ultrasound and orbital computed tomography. Per the germline V gene, CDR1 is SGHRS and CDR2 is YFSETQ. This CDR3 spans 16 amino acids. The V segment lost 4 bases and the J segment 0 bases; nucleotides outside the gene matches: 5. This clonotype came up many times.

This TCR was recovered from a woman aged 18-29 years with Graves' hyperthyroidism. Sequenced sample: blood. The chain uses TRBV5-1 and TRBJ1-4; TRBD1 matches 8 bases. This chain's CDR3 is CASSEGQGTTNEKLFF. For the CDR3, the DNA is TGCGCCAGCAGCGAAGGACAGGGTACAACTAATGAAAAACTGTTTTTT.